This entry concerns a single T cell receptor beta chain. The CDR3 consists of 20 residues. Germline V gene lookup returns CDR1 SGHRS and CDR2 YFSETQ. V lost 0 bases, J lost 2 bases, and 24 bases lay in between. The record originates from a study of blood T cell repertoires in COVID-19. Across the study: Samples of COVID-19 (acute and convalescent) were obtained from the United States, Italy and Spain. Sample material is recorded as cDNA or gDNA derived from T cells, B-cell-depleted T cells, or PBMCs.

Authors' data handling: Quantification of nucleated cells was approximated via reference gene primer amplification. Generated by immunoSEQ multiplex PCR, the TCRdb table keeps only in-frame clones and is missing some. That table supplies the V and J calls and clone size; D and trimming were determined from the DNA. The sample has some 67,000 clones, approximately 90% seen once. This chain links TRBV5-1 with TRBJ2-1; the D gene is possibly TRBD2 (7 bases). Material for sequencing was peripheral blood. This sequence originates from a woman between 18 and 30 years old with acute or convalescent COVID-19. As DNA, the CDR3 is TGCGCCAGCAGCTTGGTGTTGCCGGCGGGGGCCCTCTCGGCCTACAATGAGCAGTTCTTC. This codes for CASSLVLPAGALSAYNEQFF.